This T cell receptor (beta chain) was obtained from a study of T-cell memory formation after mild COVID-19. The germline V gene encodes CDR1 DFQATT and CDR2 SNEGSKA (reference sequence). V shed 3 bases and J 6 bases; nucleotides not matched to a gene: 5. The CDR3 is 15 amino acids. Each CDR3 protein gets one entry after TCRdb re-called the 5' RACE reads with MiXCR. This table holds some 490,000 distinct CDR3 sequences, over 15% found once. In regard to this clonotype: Its antigen is undetermined.

Study-wide results and limits: Contracting CD8+ clones were enriched in EMRA, CD4+ mainly in CM and EM.

Sequenced material: PBMCs or a T cell subset sorted from them (not recorded which). The chain uses TRBV20-1 and TRBJ2-1; TRBD2 agrees at 13 bases. This sequence was found in an adult woman who had mild COVID-19 (a few samples of this study predate the infection). Cell type and time point are not known. In DNA, the CDR3 is TGCAGTGCTAGTACTAGCGGGGGGGCGAGCAATGAGCAGTTCTTC. Amino acids: CSASTSGGASNEQFF.